The 27 T cell receptor beta chains given below trace back to one sample, sequenced in a study of shared clonotypes between healthy human individuals. Assay used: immunoSEQ multiplex PCR; TCRdb lists only in-frame clones, some missing. The table records about 2 million clones, roughly 94% of them present only once. The sequencing input was naive CD4+ T cells sorted from blood. Subset given: CD45RA+ positively selected. Receptors originate from a young man in good health.

V is TRBV28 and J is TRBJ1-2; the D is unclear. The V end was cut by 4 bases, the J end by 1 base, with 10 bases between. In germline, CDR1 is MDHEN, CDR2 SYDVKM. The CDR3 loop spans 14 amino acids. In DNA form, the CDR3 reads TGTGCCAGCAGTTCCTCAGGATTTAACTATGGCTACACCTTC. This gives the protein CASSSSGFNYGYTF.

This chain connects TRBV7-3 to TRBJ2-4, with D unresolved. Germline V gives CDR1 SGHTA, CDR2 FQGTGA. The CDR3 spans 15 residues. V was pared by 3 bases and J by 0 bases, with 9 bases between. CDR3 bases: TGTGCCAGCAGCTTCGAGGTCGGAGCCAAAAACATTCAGTACTTC. This codes for CASSFEVGAKNIQYF.

V gene TRBV10-3 combines with J gene TRBJ2-4, with TRBD2 matching over 9 bases. The CDR3 loop spans 13 amino acids. J was trimmed by 7 bases and V by 9 bases; bases with no gene match: 7. Germline loops: CDR1 ENHRY, CDR2 SYGVKD. The CDR3 here is CAIGPGLANIQYF. The CDR3 DNA reads TGTGCCATTGGACCGGGACTAGCTAACATTCAGTACTTC.

The chain joins TRBV9 to TRBJ2-7, with D perhaps TRBD2 (6 bases). Germline lookup yields CDR1 SGDLS and CDR2 YYNGEE. Trimming left V 0 bases short and J 5 bases short, with 18 bases between. This CDR3 comprises 16 residues. The DNA of the CDR3 is TGTGCCAGCAGCGTAGGGGGGAGGCAGGGTGCCGACGAGCAGTACTTC. Its protein is CASSVGGRQGADEQYF.

This chain connects TRBV7-8 to TRBJ2-2; D remains ambiguous. V lost 1 base and J 2 bases, leaving 11 bases between the germline ends. Germline V gives CDR1 SGHVS, CDR2 FQNEAQ. The length of the CDR3 is 16 residues. In DNA form, the CDR3 reads TGTGCCAGCAGCTTAGTAGGATGGGCAAACACCGGGGAGCTGTTTTTT. As protein: CASSLVGWANTGELFF.

The chain links TRBV30 to TRBJ2-7; tentative D call: TRBD1 (6 bases). CDR1 and CDR2 from the germline V gene are GTSNPN and SVGIG (reference sequence). The CDR3 is made up of 12 amino acids. The ends were cut back, 6 bases at V and 4 bases at J, with 13 bases in the middle. CDR3 in amino acids: CACLTGKYEQYF. The CDR3 coding sequence is TGTGCCTGCTTAACAGGGAAGTACGAGCAGTACTTC.

Details on this clone: Distinct nucleotide sequences in the sample also encode this CDR3. The rearrangement uses TRBV29-1 and TRBJ1-2; TRBD1 is a possible D gene (5 bases). The CDR3 is made up of 12 amino acids. From germline, CDR1 is SQVTM and CDR2 ANQGSEA. V was pared by 4 bases and J by 5 bases, with 11 bases between. CDR3 sequence (DNA): TGCAGCGTTGGGCAGGGAGGATATGGCTACACCTTC. The encoded protein is CSVGQGGYGYTF.

The sample holds a few counts of this clone. This same CDR3 is encoded by further DNA sequences in the sample. The V gene is TRBV10-3, the J gene TRBJ2-3; D uncertain. The CDR3 has 11 amino acids. V was clipped by 4 bases and J by 2 bases, with 1 base between them. Germline CDR1 reads ENHRY; CDR2 reads SYGVKD. The chain's CDR3 is CAISVTDTQYF. DNA for the CDR3: TGTGCCATCAGTGTCACAGATACGCAGTATTTT.

The chain links TRBV27 to TRBJ2-7; tentatively, D is TRBD2 (7 bases). V lost 1 base and J lost 0, with 10 bases in between. Germline loops: CDR1 MNHEY, CDR2 SMNVEV (reference sequence). The CDR3 length is 15 residues. The CDR3 protein is CASSLWGGGSYEQYF. The CDR3 DNA is TGTGCCAGCAGTTTATGGGGAGGGGGCTCCTACGAGCAGTACTTC.

Note on this clone: This clone may be a read error of a much larger clone one base away. The chain employs TRBV28 and TRBJ1-2; D is uncertain. In germline, CDR1 is MDHEN, CDR2 SYDVKM. V lost 5 bases to trimming and J lost 6 bases, with 19 bases between them. The CDR3 sequence is 15 residues long. CDR3 protein: CASSLLREIRDGYTF. In DNA form, the CDR3 reads TGTGCCAGCAGTCTCCTGAGGGAAATAAGGGATGGCTACACCTTC.

The chain uses TRBV6-6 and TRBJ2-5; no clear D gene. V lost 6 bases, J lost 5 bases, and 10 bases lay in between. Germline loops: CDR1 MNHNY, CDR2 SVGAGI (reference sequence). This CDR3 has 12 residues. The CDR3 is CASSQNGETQYF. For the CDR3, the DNA is TGTGCCAGCAGCCAGAATGGGGAGACCCAGTACTTC.

As for this clone: The sample carries other DNA sequences with the same CDR3. The V call is TRBV30, the J call TRBJ1-5; a weak D match, TRBD1 (6 bases). Germline CDR1 is GTSNPN and CDR2 is SVGIG (reference sequence). The CDR3 sequence is 13 residues long. Trimming cost V 1 base and J 4 bases, with 8 bases left between them. The CDR3 DNA reads TGTGCCTGGAGTGCACAGGGAAATCAGCCCCAGCATTTT. Protein: CAWSAQGNQPQHF.

This clone came up once. The J gene is TRBJ1-1, the V gene TRBV18; 8 bases fit TRBD1. The CDR3 consists of 14 residues. In germline, CDR1 is KGHSH, CDR2 LQKENI. V shed 6 bases, J shed 3 bases, and the junction held 6 bases outside the gene matches. Here the CDR3 DNA reads TGTGCCAGCTCCGGACAGGGAGTCGACACTGAAGCTTTCTTT. It specifies CASSGQGVDTEAFF.

The table lists this clone with a count of one. This chain joins TRBV19 and TRBJ2-7; TRBD2 matches 11 bases. The CDR3 covers 15 residues. The germline V gene encodes CDR1 LNHDA and CDR2 SQIVND (reference sequence). V lost 4 bases, J lost 3 bases, and 5 bases stayed unmatched. The CDR3 DNA reads TGTGCCAGTAGTAGGGGTCTAGCGGGGGGCTACGAGCAGTACTTC. Translating gives CASSRGLAGGYEQYF.

V usage is TRBV10-2 and J usage is TRBJ1-6, with 10 bases identical to TRBD1. Germline values: CDR1 WSHSY, CDR2 SAAADI. The CDR3 totals 15 residues. J gave up 6 bases and V 2 bases, and 1 base lay outside the gene matches. CDR3 DNA: TGCGCCAGCAGTGAGCGACAGGGGGCTAATTCACCCCTCCACTTT. Protein product: CASSERQGANSPLHF.

A note on this clone: One end of the junction varies from germline; a read error may be responsible. The chain has TRBV4-1 and TRBJ2-5; tentative D call: TRBD2 (6 bases). The end of the DNA is better explained by TRBJ2-7, so the J call may be wrong. Germline values: CDR1 MGHRA, CDR2 YSYEKL. This CDR3 has 20 amino acids. CDR3 region: CASSSTSPGTAISSSHEQYF. CDR3 sequence (DNA): TGCGCCAGCAGCTCAACTAGCCCCGGGACGGCTATCTCATCCTCCCACGAGCAGTACTTC.

Remarks on this clone: Other DNA sequences in the same sample also yield this CDR3. The rearrangement uses TRBV27 and TRBJ2-7, with a possible D match to TRBD2 (6 bases). The CDR3 has 14 amino acids. Germline values: CDR1 MNHEY, CDR2 SMNVEV (reference sequence). The V end was cut by 8 bases, the J end by 2 bases, with 16 bases between. This CDR3 is CASSSGGVPYEQYF. CDR3 DNA: TGTGCCAGCTCTTCCGGAGGGGTTCCCTACGAGCAGTACTTC.

The chain recombines TRBV7-9 with TRBJ1-4; D gene unclear. Germline V lookup: CDR1 SEHNR, CDR2 FQNEAQ (reference sequence). The CDR3 has 15 amino acids. V was clipped by 5 bases and J by 5 bases, with 15 bases between them. The DNA for the CDR3 is TGTGCCAGCAGCCCTTGGGGAGAGGCAAATGAAAAACTGTTTTTT. Its translation is CASSPWGEANEKLFF.

The V and J genes are TRBV6-5 and TRBJ1-1; perhaps TRBD1 as D (5 bases). Trimming cost V 2 bases and J 0 bases, with 10 bases left between them. The CDR3 is 15 amino acids. From germline, CDR1 is MNHEY and CDR2 SVGAGI. CDR3 in amino acids: CASSYSLGVNTEAFF. In nucleotides, the CDR3 is TGTGCCAGCAGTTACAGTCTGGGGGTGAACACTGAAGCTTTCTTT.

V usage is TRBV6-5 and J usage is TRBJ2-3; TRBD2 matches at 9 bases. The CDR3 is 15 residues long. V lost 7 bases and J lost 2; bases outside the gene matches: 7. Germline assignment: CDR1 MNHEY and CDR2 SVGAGI. The CDR3 reads CASTFSGSDTDTQYF. DNA of the CDR3: TGTGCCAGCACGTTTAGCGGGAGCGACACAGATACGCAGTATTTT.

The chain has TRBV25-1 and TRBJ1-5, with a possible D match to TRBD1 (6 bases). V dropped 3 bases and J dropped 4 bases, with 19 bases sitting between them. CDR1 is MGHDK, CDR2 SYGVNS, per germline. The length of the CDR3 is 17 residues. The CDR3 nucleotides are TGTGCCAGCAGTGATTCCCGGGGGCGGTCGGGGAATCAGCCCCAGCATTTT. Protein: CASSDSRGRSGNQPQHF.

The chain has TRBV7-2 and TRBJ2-5; D may be TRBD1 (6 bases). Germline CDR1 and CDR2: SGHTA and FQGNSA. This CDR3 comprises 15 residues. The V and J ends lost 1 base and 5 bases respectively, with 14 bases between them. CDR3 residues: CASSLEQGLRETQYF. In DNA, the CDR3 is TGTGCCAGCAGCTTAGAACAGGGTCTTCGGGAGACCCAGTACTTC.

The genes are TRBV11-2 and TRBJ2-7, with D perhaps TRBD1 or TRBD2 (5 bases each). This CDR3 has 16 residues. V lost 1 base, J lost 1 base, and 14 bases lay in between. Germline V CDR1 and CDR2: SGHAT, FQNNGV. The CDR3 is CASSLGGTQGSYEQYF. The CDR3 coding sequence is TGTGCCAGCAGCTTAGGTGGGACCCAAGGATCCTACGAGCAGTACTTC.

The chain employs TRBV30 and TRBJ1-1; a possible D gene is TRBD1 (6 bases). The CDR3 loop spans 13 amino acids. V was shortened by 5 bases and J by 5 bases, with 15 bases between the two germline ends. Germline CDR1 GTSNPN, CDR2 SVGIG (reference sequence). The chain's CDR3 is CAWGGRGDTEAFF. In DNA, the CDR3 is TGTGCCTGGGGGGGCAGGGGAGATACTGAAGCTTTCTTT.

V usage is TRBV5-6 and J usage is TRBJ2-3; 7 bases line up with TRBD2. The trim removed 3 bases at V and 4 bases at J, leaving 5 bases unmatched. This CDR3 contains 14 residues. The V gene's germline CDR1 is SGHDT and CDR2 YYEEEE. CDR3 loop: CASSSREMADTQYF. The CDR3 region has the DNA TGTGCCAGCAGCTCGCGGGAGATGGCAGATACGCAGTATTTT.

This clone was seen only once. This chain's CDR3 is CADRQGLGETQYF. The CDR3 DNA reads as TGTGCCGACCGACAGGGGCTCGGGGAGACCCAGTACTTC. The chain couples TRBV2 to TRBJ2-5; TRBD1 agrees at 8 bases. In germline, CDR1 is SNHLY, CDR2 FYNNEI. Germline trimming cut 11 bases from V and 5 bases from J; bases unmatched to any gene: 10. CDR3 length equals 13 residues.

V usage is TRBV13 and J usage is TRBJ1-6; TRBD1 aligns across 11 bases. Germline V gene lookup returns CDR1 PRHDT and CDR2 FYEKMQ (reference sequence). V shed 1 base and J 7 bases; nucleotides not matched to a gene: 3. CDR3 length equals 16 residues. In DNA, the CDR3 is TGTGCCAGCAGCTTAGAGAGGGACAGGGGGAATTCACCCCTCCACTTT. Protein product: CASSLERDRGNSPLHF.